Each of the 5 T cell receptor beta chains below was sequenced from the same sample in a study of cytotoxic CD8 clonotypes in ibrutinib-treated CLL. Profiling relied on immunoSEQ multiplex PCR, and the TCRdb table lists in-frame clones only, not all of them. The sample holds roughly 220,000 clones, 70% to 75% seen once. Sequencing used PBMCs, obtained after 12 months of ibrutinib treatment. These receptors were taken from a human donor with chronic lymphocytic leukemia.

The CDR3 DNA is TGCAGCGTTGACAGGGGAGGTTACGAGCAGTACTTC. Translation: CSVDRGGYEQYF. V and J are TRBV29-1 and TRBJ2-7; tentatively, D is TRBD1 or TRBD2 (6 bases each). Trimming cost V 3 bases and J 4 bases, with 10 bases left between them. This CDR3 contains 12 residues. The germline gives CDR1 SQVTM, CDR2 ANQGSEA.

This clone was detected only a few times. The chain links TRBV4-3 to TRBJ2-3; weak D call: TRBD1 (6 bases). Trimming removed 0 bases at V and 4 bases at J, with 11 bases between. The V gene's germline CDR1 is LGHNA and CDR2 YSLEER. The CDR3 loop spans 15 amino acids. CDR3 DNA: TGCGCCAGCAGCCAAGACGGGGACATCGCAGATACGCAGTATTTT. Amino acid sequence: CASSQDGDIADTQYF.

This chain connects TRBV29-1 to TRBJ2-3; TRBD2 agrees at 14 bases. The CDR3 loop spans 15 amino acids. V lost 6 bases, J lost 3 bases, and 5 bases stayed unmatched. Germline V CDR1 and CDR2: SQVTM, ANQGSEA. CDR3 DNA: TGCAGCGTGGGGACTAGCGGGAGACGAACAGATACGCAGTATTTT. Protein sequence: CSVGTSGRRTDTQYF.

The gene calls are TRBV10-3 and TRBJ2-5; 7 positions agree with TRBD1. This CDR3 is 15 amino acids long. Germline V gives CDR1 ENHRY, CDR2 SYGVKD. With 10 bases clipped from V and 5 bases from J, the junction kept 16 bases outside the gene matches. DNA of the CDR3: TGTGCCACAACTCCGGGACAGAGGGCTAGGGAGACCCAGTACTTC. This sequence encodes CATTPGQRARETQYF.

The chain joins TRBV6-5 to TRBJ1-2; D is undetermined. Deletions cut 4 bases from V and 5 bases from J, with 14 bases between. The CDR3 extends over 14 amino acids. The germline V gene has CDR1 MNHEY and CDR2 SVGAGI. The CDR3 spells CASSLWPRQYGYTF. The CDR3 DNA follows: TGTGCCAGCAGTTTATGGCCCAGACAATATGGCTACACCTTC.